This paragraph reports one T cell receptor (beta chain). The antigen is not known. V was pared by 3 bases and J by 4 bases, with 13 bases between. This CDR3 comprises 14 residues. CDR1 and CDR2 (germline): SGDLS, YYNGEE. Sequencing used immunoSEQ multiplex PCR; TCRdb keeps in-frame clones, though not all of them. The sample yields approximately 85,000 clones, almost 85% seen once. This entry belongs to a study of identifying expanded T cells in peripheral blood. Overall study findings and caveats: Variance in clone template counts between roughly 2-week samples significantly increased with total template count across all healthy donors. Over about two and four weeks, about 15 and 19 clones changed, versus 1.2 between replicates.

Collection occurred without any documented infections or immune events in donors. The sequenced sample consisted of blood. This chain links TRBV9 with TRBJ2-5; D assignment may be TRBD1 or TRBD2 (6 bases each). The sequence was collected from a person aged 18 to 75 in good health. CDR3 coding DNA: TGTGCCAGCAGCGGAGGGGGGCGCATAGAGACCCAGTACTTC. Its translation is CASSGGGRIETQYF.